The 30 T cell receptor beta chains reported below all come from one sample, sequenced in a study of metastatic and nonmetastatic thyroid tumors. Through MiXCR, TCRdb re-clonotyped the PCR reads. The data show approximately 11,000 clones, around 30% seen once. No patient had received any treatment before thyroid surgery. The sequenced sample consisted of tumor tissue. The source of these receptors is a female donor with papillary thyroid cancer or a benign thyroid nodule (not recorded which). Some clones in this sample may be carry-over from other donors' samples.

This clone is judged medium-sized. The V call is TRBV12-3 or TRBV12-4, the J call TRBJ2-7; D might be TRBD1 (6 bases). Trimming pared 5 bases from V and 4 bases from J, leaving 12 bases between. The CDR3 is 13 residues long. The CDR3 region is CASSKQGFYEQYF. The CDR3 coding sequence is TGTGCCAGCAGTAAGCAGGGGTTTTACGAGCAGTACTTC.

This clone was seen once. This rearrangement joins TRBV7-8 to TRBJ2-5; a weak D match, TRBD2 (5 bases). The germline V gene encodes CDR1 SGHVS and CDR2 FQNEAQ. Trimming stripped 4 bases from V and 9 bases from J, with 9 bases between. There are 11 residues in the CDR3. CDR3 bases: TGTGCCAGCAGCTCGCGGGCTTCCCAGTACTTC. Its protein is CASSSRASQYF.

This clone is categorized as medium-sized (0.01 to 0.1%). The chain joins TRBV5-1 to TRBJ1-2; D may be TRBD1 (5 bases). Trimming shortened V by 5 bases and J by 1 base, and 15 bases separated the two germline ends. This CDR3 is 15 amino acids long. Germline V gene data show CDR1 as SGHRS and CDR2 as YFSETQ. For the CDR3, the DNA is TGCGCCAGCAGACCTTCCTCCGGGGGTAACTATGGCTACACCTTC. Its translation: CASRPSSGGNYGYTF.

By frequency in the sample, this clone is medium-sized. In DNA form, the CDR3 reads TGTGCCAGCAGCGCCCAGACAGGGTTGAACACTGAAGCTTTCTTT. It is translated as CASSAQTGLNTEAFF. The chain couples TRBV9 to TRBJ1-1; 7 bases are a match to TRBD1. V was pared by 3 bases and J by 0 bases, with 5 bases of the junction left unmatched. In germline, CDR1 is SGDLS, CDR2 YYNGEE. CDR3 size: 15 residues.

In this sample, this clone turned up a few times. This sequence joins TRBV2 and TRBJ2-7; no definite D call. The CDR3 extends over 13 amino acids. V was trimmed by 3 bases and J by 3 bases, leaving 9 bases between them. Germline V CDR1 and CDR2: SNHLY, FYNNEI. CDR3 in amino acids: CASSDRRNYEQYF. CDR3 in DNA: TGTGCCAGCAGTGATCGAAGAAACTACGAGCAGTACTTC.

By frequency in the sample, this clone is medium-sized (0.01 to 0.1%). V usage is TRBV11-2 and J usage is TRBJ1-4; maybe TRBD1 (5 bases). The CDR3 covers 15 residues. Deletions cut 1 base from V and 8 bases from J, with 14 bases between. Germline CDR1 reads SGHAT; CDR2 reads FQNNGV. CDR3 sequence: CASSLVPLGEEKLFF. CDR3 DNA: TGTGCCAGCAGCTTAGTTCCGTTGGGGGAGGAAAAACTGTTTTTT.

This clone is labeled as medium-sized. One junction end disagrees with the germline gene, perhaps due to a read error. The rearrangement joins TRBV7-7 to TRBJ1-4; TRBD1 aligns across 7 bases. This CDR3 has 17 residues. Germline loops: CDR1 SSHAT, CDR2 FNYEAQ (reference sequence). The chain's CDR3 is CASSLGAQGATNEKLFF. The CDR3 DNA sequence: TGTGCTAGCAGCTTAGGCGCCCAGGGGGCAACTAATGAAAAACTGTTTTTT.

Relative to its sample, this clone is medium-sized. The chain carries TRBV5-1 and TRBJ1-6, with 10 bases matching TRBD1. V trimming: 3 bases; J trimming: 6 bases; junction bases outside the gene matches: 3. Looked up from germline, CDR1 is SGHRS and CDR2 is YFSETQ. CDR3 size: 15 residues. The CDR3 DNA reads TGCGCCAGCAGCTATGGGACAGGGGCTAATTCACCCCTCCACTTT. This codes for CASSYGTGANSPLHF.

The rearrangement links TRBV14 to TRBJ1-1; possible D gene TRBD1, 6 bases. Trimming removed 5 bases from V and 3 bases from J, with 13 bases in between. The CDR3 runs to 14 residues. Germline assignment: CDR1 SGHDN and CDR2 FVKESK. CDR3 loop: CASSNTRTDTEAFF. The DNA for the CDR3 is TGTGCCAGCAGCAACACTCGGACAGACACTGAAGCTTTCTTT. Complete variable domain (other parts from reference TRBV14 and TRBJ1-1): EAGVTQFPSHSVIEKGQTVTLRCDPISGHDNLYWYRRVMGKEIKFLLHFVKESKQDESGMPNNRFLAERTGGTYSTLKVQPAELEDSGVYFCASSNTRTDTEAFFGQGTRLTVV.

This chain uses TRBV6-1 with TRBJ2-2; D is ambiguous. V lost 7 bases, J lost 0 bases, and 6 bases lay in between. CDR1 and CDR2 from the germline V gene are MNHNS and SASEGT. The CDR3 has 13 amino acids. CDR3 in DNA: TGTGCCAGCACCACTCCGAACACCGGGGAGCTGTTTTTT. This sequence encodes CASTTPNTGELFF.

This clone has just a few counts. The chain couples TRBV15 to TRBJ1-4, with D unresolved. Germline V gene data show CDR1 as LNHNV and CDR2 as YYDKDF (reference sequence). This CDR3 is 13 amino acids long. V lost 1 base, J lost 5 bases, and 5 bases lay in between. This CDR3 reads CATSRAPNEKLFF. The CDR3 region has the DNA TGTGCCACCAGCAGAGCACCGAATGAAAAACTGTTTTTT.

This rearrangement joins TRBV20-1 to TRBJ1-4; D is ambiguous. The V gene lost 6 bases and the J gene lost 7 bases, with 15 bases spanning the gap. The CDR3 spans 13 residues. Per the germline V gene, CDR1 is DFQATT and CDR2 is SNEGSKA (reference sequence). CDR3 nucleotides: TGCAGTGCCCGTTTGGAGGGAGGTGAAAAACTGTTTTTT. Its protein is CSARLEGGEKLFF.

This clone was seen a few times. V is TRBV10-2 and J is TRBJ2-2, with D possibly TRBD1 on 5 matching bases. The CDR3 contains 15 residues. V dropped 4 bases and J dropped 2 bases, with 11 bases sitting between them. From germline, CDR1 is WSHSY and CDR2 SAAADI. CDR3 coding DNA: TGCGCCAGCAGTGTCCAGGGTGGCAACACCGGGGAGCTGTTTTTT. Protein product: CASSVQGGNTGELFF.

This clone has more than one count but fewer than ten. This chain links TRBV6-2 or TRBV6-3 with TRBJ1-1, with 10 bases that match TRBD1. This CDR3 contains 15 residues. After removal of 6 bases from V and 4 bases from J, the junction contained 8 bases not matched to a gene. The germline V gene has CDR1 MNHEY and CDR2 SVGEGT. In DNA, the CDR3 is TGTGCCAGCAGGGGATGGACAGGGGGAATCACTGAAGCTTTCTTT. This encodes CASRGWTGGITEAFF.

The chain couples TRBV7-9 to TRBJ1-1; no reliable D call. The CDR3 extends over 12 amino acids. Looked up from germline, CDR1 is SEHNR and CDR2 is FQNEAQ (reference sequence). The V and J ends lost 2 bases and 1 base respectively, with 2 bases between them. The CDR3 DNA is TGTGCCAGCAGCTTACAGAACACTGAAGCTTTCTTT. As protein: CASSLQNTEAFF.

The chain employs TRBV6-1 and TRBJ2-3; 9 positions agree with TRBD1. CDR3 size: 13 residues. CDR1 MNHNS and CDR2 SASEGT come from the germline V gene. Trimming removed 6 bases from V and 5 bases from J; junction bases left unmatched: 3. The CDR3 region is CASSKDRGDTQYF. The CDR3 nucleotides are TGTGCCAGCAGCAAGGACAGGGGAGATACGCAGTATTTT.

The DNA of the CDR3 is TGTGCCACTAAGCCACAGGGTGATGACTATGGCTACACCTTC. Protein: CATKPQGDDYGYTF. The V gene is TRBV19, the J gene TRBJ1-2; D possibly corresponds to TRBD1 (6 bases). V lost 10 bases, J lost 3 bases, and 18 bases lay in between. The germline V gene has CDR1 LNHDA and CDR2 SQIVND (reference sequence). The CDR3 consists of 14 residues.

By proportion, this clone is medium-sized. The V call is TRBV5-5, the J call TRBJ1-6; a possible D gene is TRBD1 (5 bases). The CDR3 is 15 residues long. Trimming cost V 1 base and J 9 bases, with 14 bases left between them. The germline CDR1 and CDR2 sequences are SGHKS and YYEKEE (reference sequence). CDR3 amino acids: CASSLFRDVGSPLHF. The CDR3 nucleotides read TGTGCCAGCAGCTTGTTCCGGGACGTGGGTTCACCCCTCCACTTT. Complete variable domain (other parts from reference TRBV5-5 and TRBJ1-6): DAGVTQSPTHLIKTRGQQVTLRCSPISGHKSVSWYQQVLGQGPQFIFQYYEKEERGRGNFPDRFSARQFPNYSSELNVNALLLGDSALYLCASSLFRDVGSPLHFGNGTRLTVT.

For this clone: The same CDR3 also results from other DNA sequences found in this sample. The rearrangement joins TRBV4-2 to TRBJ2-7; the match to TRBD1 covers 8 bases. There are 18 residues in the CDR3. The V gene's germline CDR1 is LGHNA and CDR2 YNFKEQ. Trimming took 1 base from V and 4 from J; bases not matched to a gene: 15. CDR3 nucleotides: TGTGCCAGCAGCCAAGTAGCAGGTGTTGGGACAGGCATTTACGAGCAGTACTTC. As protein: CASSQVAGVGTGIYEQYF.

The V and J genes are TRBV5-1 and TRBJ2-5; 13 bases align to TRBD2. Germline V gene data show CDR1 as SGHRS and CDR2 as YFSETQ. With V trimmed by 4 bases and J by 5 bases, 5 bases remained unmatched. This CDR3 has 15 amino acids. CDR3 nucleotide sequence: TGCGCCAGCAGCGGCGGGACTAGCGGGGCCGAGACCCAGTACTTC. Protein sequence: CASSGGTSGAETQYF.

Points on this clone: Germline and junction disagree at one end, which may indicate a read error. The DNA for the CDR3 is TGTGTCAGCAGCTTGCAGCTGGGGGAAGCTGAAGCTTTCTTT. Translated, it gives CVSSLQLGEAEAFF. This chain uses TRBV11-3 with TRBJ1-1; TRBD1 might be the D (5 bases). Germline V gene lookup returns CDR1 SGHNT and CDR2 YENEEA. The CDR3 sequence is 14 residues long.

The chain links TRBV18 to TRBJ1-2; the D is unclear. Germline CDR1 is KGHSH and CDR2 is LQKENI. V was pared by 2 bases and J by 7 bases, with 8 bases between. This CDR3 is 12 amino acids long. As DNA, the CDR3 is TGTGCCAGCTCACCAGAAGAGGGTGGCTACACCTTC. This codes for CASSPEEGGYTF.

V usage is TRBV20-1 and J usage is TRBJ2-7; 7 nucleotides align to TRBD2. With V trimmed by 0 bases and J by 1 base, 6 bases remained unmatched. Germline CDR1 is DFQATT and CDR2 is SNEGSKA (reference sequence). The CDR3 is 15 amino acids. The CDR3 DNA reads TGCAGTGCTAGAGATCCCACGGGAGGATCCTACGAGCAGTACTTC. It codes for CSARDPTGGSYEQYF.

This clone is labeled medium-sized. This chain connects TRBV7-3 to TRBJ2-1; the D is unclear. Trimming pared 0 bases from V and 5 bases from J, leaving 14 bases between. The CDR3 covers 16 residues. The germline V gene encodes CDR1 SGHTA and CDR2 FQGTGA. The CDR3 sequence is CASSLTGIARDNEQFF. The CDR3, as DNA: TGTGCCAGCAGCTTAACGGGTATCGCAAGAGACAATGAGCAGTTCTTC. Supplemented by reference TRBV7-3 and TRBJ2-1, the full variable domain reads GAGVSQTPSNKVTEKGKYVELRCDPISGHTALYWYRQSLGQGPEFLIYFQGTGAADDSGLPNDRFFAVRPEGSVSTLKIQRTERGDSAVYLCASSLTGIARDNEQFFGPGTRLTVL.

This clone is judged medium-sized (0.01 to 0.1%). The chain recombines TRBV10-3 with TRBJ2-7, with 9 bases lining up with TRBD1. CDR3 length: 15 residues. Trimming took 6 bases from V and 6 from J; bases not matched to a gene: 12. Per the germline V gene, CDR1 is ENHRY and CDR2 is SYGVKD. In DNA form, the CDR3 reads TGTGCCATCAGGGAAAAGGGACAGGGTGGCGCCGAGCAGTACTTC. Translated: CAIREKGQGGAEQYF.

This clone occurred a few times. J is TRBJ2-3 and V is TRBV12-3 or TRBV12-4; D may be TRBD2 (6 bases). This CDR3 has 15 amino acids. V gave up 8 bases and J gave up 3 bases, with 18 bases separating them. The CDR3 loop is CASQPIAVGTDTQYF. The CDR3, as DNA: TGTGCCAGCCAACCCATAGCGGTGGGTACAGATACGCAGTATTTT.

This clone was detected many times. The CDR3 here is CASSFLGDPISNQPQHF. For the CDR3, the DNA is TGTGCCAGCAGTTTTCTCGGGGATCCAATAAGCAATCAGCCCCAGCATTTT. The chain has TRBV6-5 and TRBJ1-5; D call uncertain. The germline V gene encodes CDR1 MNHEY and CDR2 SVGAGI. This CDR3 is built from 17 residues. V dropped 4 bases and J dropped 1 base, with 17 bases sitting between them.

The chain has TRBV6-2 or TRBV6-3 and TRBJ2-4; D possibly corresponds to TRBD2 (7 bases). Per germline, CDR1 MNHEY and CDR2 SVGEGT. There are 15 residues in the CDR3. V gave up 6 bases and J gave up 7 bases, with 19 bases separating them. The CDR3 loop reads CASSPTWGGPNIQYF. CDR3 nucleotide sequence: TGTGCCAGCAGCCCCACCTGGGGGGGGCCGAACATTCAGTACTTC.

By share, this clone ranks as medium-sized. The rearrangement links TRBV15 to TRBJ2-5; tentatively, D is TRBD2 (6 bases). The germline V gene has CDR1 LNHNV and CDR2 YYDKDF (reference sequence). The CDR3 sequence is 13 residues long. V lost 5 bases, J lost 5 bases, and 12 bases lay in between. The CDR3 nucleotides read TGTGCCACCAGCCCCGTGGCGGGGGAGACCCAGTACTTC. Protein product: CATSPVAGETQYF.

This chain joins TRBV7-2 and TRBJ1-6; tentatively, D is TRBD1 (6 bases). CDR3 length equals 14 residues. Germline V gene sequence: CDR1 SGHTA, CDR2 FQGNSA. The V end was cut by 8 bases, the J end by 10 bases, with 18 bases between. The CDR3 here is CASARGRGSSPLHF. The CDR3 DNA reads TGTGCCAGCGCCCGAGGCAGGGGATCATCACCCCTCCACTTT.